Listed here are 27 T cell receptor beta chains from one sample, sequenced in a study of cytomegalovirus exposure and HLA in healthy donors. The PCR had 60 Vbeta and 13 Jbeta primers. Some clones are missing from TCRdb's copy, which holds only in-frame ones; the method was immunoSEQ multiplex PCR. The table records fewer than 200,000 clones, roughly 78% of them present only once. The sample taken for sequencing was PBMCs. The source is a woman aged 40-49 years in good health and CMV-seronegative.

This chain uses TRBV18 with TRBJ2-7; TRBD1 aligns across 8 bases. J lost 5 bases, V lost 4 bases, and 13 bases had no gene match. Germline lookup yields CDR1 KGHSH and CDR2 LQKENI. The CDR3 runs to 16 residues. CDR3 amino acids: CASSRQGTGVFHEQYF. In DNA form, the CDR3 reads TGTGCCAGCTCACGGCAGGGGACAGGAGTTTTTCACGAGCAGTACTTC.

This chain uses TRBV28 with TRBJ1-1; 7 nucleotides match TRBD1. Germline V gene data show CDR1 as MDHEN and CDR2 as SYDVKM. The CDR3 sequence is 15 residues long. Trimming took 6 bases from V and 5 from J; bases not matched to a gene: 12. CDR3 in amino acids: CASRGGVFGETEAFF. DNA for the CDR3: TGTGCCAGCAGAGGGGGCGTGTTTGGTGAAACTGAAGCTTTCTTT.

The chain employs TRBV5-4 and TRBJ1-1; 8 nucleotides agree with TRBD1. The CDR3 has 14 residues. V shed 2 bases and J 3 bases; nucleotides not matched to a gene: 3. The germline V gene has CDR1 SGHNT and CDR2 YYREEE (reference sequence). In nucleotides, the CDR3 is TGTGCCAGCAGCTTTGCAGGGGGCCACACTGAAGCTTTCTTT. Protein sequence: CASSFAGGHTEAFF. The full variable domain, with the rest looked up from reference TRBV5-4 and TRBJ1-1, is ETGVTQSPTHLIKTRGQQVTLRCSSQSGHNTVSWYQQALGQGPQFIFQYYREEENGRGNFPPRFSGLQFPNYSSELNVNALELDDSALYLCASSFAGGHTEAFFGQGTRLTVV.

A remark on this clone: The sample holds other DNA sequences that translate to the same CDR3. The chain carries TRBV30 and TRBJ1-5, with D perhaps matching TRBD1 (6 bases). V lost 0 bases, J lost 6 bases, and 12 bases lay in between. This CDR3 has 14 amino acids. CDR1 is GTSNPN, CDR2 SVGIG, per germline (reference sequence). The chain's CDR3 is CAWSVPRGGQPQHF. The DNA for the CDR3 is TGTGCCTGGAGTGTTCCCAGGGGCGGTCAGCCCCAGCATTTT.

The genes are TRBV28 and TRBJ2-5; 8 positions match TRBD1. Germline CDR1 is MDHEN and CDR2 is SYDVKM. There are 14 residues in the CDR3. V was clipped by 1 base and J by 7 bases; unmatched bases: 5. The CDR3 DNA sequence: TGTGCCAGCAGTTTATCCAGGGGGCGGGGGACCCAGTACTTC. Translating gives CASSLSRGRGTQYF.

This clone was counted between two and nine times. The chain employs TRBV28 and TRBJ2-3; tentatively, D is TRBD2 (6 bases). Trimming took off 6 bases at V and 2 bases at J, with 12 bases between the two ends. The CDR3 is 14 amino acids. Germline V gives CDR1 MDHEN, CDR2 SYDVKM. CDR3 amino acids: CASRGPSDTDTQYF. CDR3 DNA sequence: TGTGCCAGCAGAGGTCCTAGCGACACAGATACGCAGTATTTT.

V is TRBV5-1 and J is TRBJ2-2; D may be TRBD2 (6 bases). In germline, CDR1 is SGHRS, CDR2 YFSETQ. CDR3 length: 15 residues. Trimming took 0 bases from V and 3 from J, leaving 9 bases between them. DNA for the CDR3: TGCGCCAGCAGCTTGGCCGGGGGAGACACCGGGGAGCTGTTTTTT. Its translation: CASSLAGGDTGELFF. The full variable domain, completed using reference TRBV5-1 and TRBJ2-2, is KAGVTQTPRYLIKTRGQQVTLSCSPISGHRSVSWYQQTPGQGLQFLFEYFSETQRNKGNFPGRFSGRQFSNSRSEMNVSTLELGDSALYLCASSLAGGDTGELFFGEGSRLTVL.

The chain recombines TRBV5-1 with TRBJ2-3; 9 nucleotides align to TRBD1. CDR3 length equals 17 residues. Germline V gives CDR1 SGHRS, CDR2 YFSETQ. The J segment lost 2 bases and the V segment lost 3 bases, leaving 10 bases of the junction unmatched. The CDR3 region is CASSSKGGTGNTDTQYF. CDR3 DNA sequence: TGCGCCAGCAGCTCAAAGGGGGGGACAGGGAACACAGATACGCAGTATTTT. Looking up the rest from reference TRBV5-1 and TRBJ2-3 gives the full variable domain: KAGVTQTPRYLIKTRGQQVTLSCSPISGHRSVSWYQQTPGQGLQFLFEYFSETQRNKGNFPGRFSGRQFSNSRSEMNVSTLELGDSALYLCASSSKGGTGNTDTQYFGPGTRLTVL.

The rearrangement uses TRBV29-1 and TRBJ2-5, with 11 bases lining up with TRBD1. J was trimmed by 4 bases and V by 7 bases; bases with no gene match: 11. Per the germline V gene, CDR1 is SQVTM and CDR2 is ANQGSEA. The CDR3 is 15 amino acids. CDR3 sequence (DNA): TGCAGCGGTATGACGGGACAGGGGGGTGTAGAGACCCAGTACTTC. As protein: CSGMTGQGGVETQYF.

In its sample, this clone was seen once. V and J are TRBV6-4 and TRBJ2-7, with D perhaps TRBD2 (6 bases). The V and J ends lost 7 bases and 7 bases respectively, with 26 bases between them. Germline V lookup: CDR1 MRHNA, CDR2 SNTAGT. This CDR3 is built from 16 residues. CDR3 sequence reads: CASKHAVEGSRGEQYF. For the CDR3, the DNA is TGTGCCAGCAAACACGCCGTGGAGGGGAGCCGGGGTGAGCAGTACTTC.

The V and J genes are TRBV6-6 and TRBJ1-2, with 7 bases lining up with TRBD1. CDR3 size: 14 residues. V was pared by 6 bases and J by 2 bases, with 6 bases of the junction left unmatched. Germline V gene data show CDR1 as MNHNY and CDR2 as SVGAGI (reference sequence). The chain's CDR3 is CASRETGVNYGYTF. The CDR3, as DNA: TGTGCCAGCAGGGAAACAGGGGTGAACTATGGCTACACCTTC.

The chain joins TRBV2 to TRBJ1-6; D is undetermined. The CDR3 contains 17 residues. Trimming stripped 2 bases from V and 3 bases from J, with 14 bases between. Germline V CDR1 and CDR2: SNHLY, FYNNEI. CDR3 sequence: CASSEPPAAVYNSPLHF. The CDR3 nucleotides are TGTGCCAGCAGTGAACCCCCGGCAGCGGTCTATAATTCACCCCTCCACTTT.

V is TRBV4-1 and J is TRBJ1-2; D is unresolved. V was clipped by 0 bases and J by 13 bases, with 24 bases between them. The CDR3 has 16 residues. Germline CDR1 is MGHRA and CDR2 is YSYEKL. In nucleotides, the CDR3 is TGCGCCAGCAGCCAAGATCCCCCCAGTGCCGGATATGGAGGCACCTTC. It encodes CASSQDPPSAGYGGTF.

The chain employs TRBV29-1 and TRBJ2-1, with a tentative D call TRBD2 (5 bases). The CDR3 covers 11 residues. V was shortened by 7 bases and J by 7 bases, with 11 bases between the two germline ends. Germline-derived CDR1 and CDR2 are SQVTM and ANQGSEA. In DNA form, the CDR3 reads TGCAGCGAGTCTAGCACGAATGAGCAGTTCTTC. Protein: CSESSTNEQFF.

This clone has a handful of counts. The chain carries TRBV5-4 and TRBJ2-3, with a possible D match to TRBD1 (6 bases). The CDR3 is made up of 14 amino acids. CDR1 is SGHNT, CDR2 YYREEE, per germline (reference sequence). V lost 0 bases to trimming and J lost 7 bases, with 12 bases between them. The CDR3 protein is CASSLGGGRNTQYF. The CDR3 DNA reads as TGTGCCAGCAGCTTGGGTGGGGGCAGGAATACGCAGTATTTT.

This clone was seen just once. V and J are TRBV6-1 and TRBJ2-4; the D gene is possibly TRBD2 (6 bases). Looked up from germline, CDR1 is MNHNS and CDR2 is SASEGT. The CDR3 is 13 residues long. The V and J ends lost 5 bases and 9 bases respectively, with 14 bases between them. The CDR3 here is CASSISKGGIQYF. The CDR3 DNA follows: TGTGCCAGCAGTATCTCGAAGGGAGGCATTCAGTACTTC.

This clone was counted a single time. The rearrangement links TRBV11-3 to TRBJ2-7, with a weak D call TRBD1 (6 bases). The ends were cut back, 2 bases at V and 6 bases at J, with 14 bases in the middle. The CDR3 spans 14 residues. Germline CDR1 reads SGHNT; CDR2 reads YENEEA. The CDR3 here is CASSLTGLSGEQYF. CDR3 sequence (DNA): TGTGCCAGCAGCTTAACAGGGTTGTCCGGCGAGCAGTACTTC.

V and J are TRBV4-1 and TRBJ2-6; no firm D call. The CDR3 has 19 residues. Trimming stripped 4 bases from V and 0 bases from J, with 19 bases between. Germline V gene lookup returns CDR1 MGHRA and CDR2 YSYEKL. CDR3 nucleotide sequence: TGCGCCAGCAGCCCCCTAGTGACGGCTACCTTCTCTGGGGCCAACGTCCTGACTTTC. It is translated as CASSPLVTATFSGANVLTF.

This sequence joins TRBV5-6 and TRBJ2-1; the match to TRBD1 covers 9 bases. The J segment lost 4 bases and the V segment lost 3 bases, leaving 5 bases of the junction unmatched. The CDR3 is 15 amino acids. CDR1 and CDR2 from the germline V gene are SGHDT and YYEEEE. CDR3 residues: CASSSGTGSYNEQFF. In DNA form, the CDR3 reads TGTGCCAGCAGCTCCGGGACAGGGTCTTACAATGAGCAGTTCTTC.

With respect to this clone: This likely traces to a read error, being one base from a far larger clone. The V and J genes are TRBV4-1 and TRBJ2-5; 9 positions agree with TRBD2. CDR3 size: 17 residues. V lost 0 bases, J lost 4 bases, and 9 bases stayed unmatched. The V gene's germline CDR1 is MGHRA and CDR2 YSYEKL. As DNA, the CDR3 is TGCGCCAGCAGCCAAGATCCAATGAGCGGGAGGTCAGAGACCCAGTACTTC. Translation gives CASSQDPMSGRSETQYF.

This chain uses TRBV19 with TRBJ1-4; maybe TRBD1 (5 bases). The V gene's germline CDR1 is LNHDA and CDR2 SQIVND (reference sequence). The CDR3 has 18 residues. Trimming pared 5 bases from V and 0 bases from J, leaving 19 bases between. The CDR3: CASSWGGSAAATNEKLFF. CDR3 DNA sequence: TGTGCCAGTAGTTGGGGGGGGAGCGCGGCAGCAACTAATGAAAAACTGTTTTTT. Together with reference TRBV19 and TRBJ1-4, the CDR3 gives the full variable domain: DGGITQSPKYLFRKEGQNVTLSCEQNLNHDAMYWYRQDPGQGLRLIYYSQIVNDFQKGDIAEGYSVSREKKESFPLTVTSAQKNPTAFYLCASSWGGSAAATNEKLFFGSGTQLSVL.

The gene calls are TRBV29-1 and TRBJ2-1, with 8 bases lining up with TRBD2. The CDR3 runs to 18 residues. The J segment lost 3 bases and the V segment lost 0 bases, leaving 13 bases of the junction unmatched. CDR1 is SQVTM, CDR2 ANQGSEA, per germline. The CDR3 protein is CSVEDLKGKSGSYNEQFF. The DNA for the CDR3 is TGCAGCGTTGAAGATCTAAAGGGGAAAAGCGGGAGCTACAATGAGCAGTTCTTC.

This clone appeared a few times. The rearrangement uses TRBV4-3 and TRBJ1-1; 8 bases fit TRBD1. CDR1 LGHNA and CDR2 YSLEER come from the germline V gene. This CDR3 is 15 amino acids long. V shed 2 bases, J shed 0 bases, and the junction held 2 bases outside the gene matches. The CDR3 spells CASSQSGGMNTEAFF. DNA of the CDR3: TGCGCCAGCAGCCAATCAGGGGGCATGAACACTGAAGCTTTCTTT.

This chain uses TRBV7-9 with TRBJ1-4; 9 nucleotides match TRBD1. CDR1 is SEHNR, CDR2 FQNEAQ, per germline (reference sequence). V trimming: 2 bases; J trimming: 5 bases; junction bases outside the gene matches: 3. This CDR3 contains 15 residues. CDR3: CASSLTGQGNEKLFF. Here the CDR3 DNA reads TGTGCCAGCAGCTTAACTGGACAGGGGAATGAAAAACTGTTTTTT. Based on the CDR3 plus reference TRBV7-9 and TRBJ1-4, the full variable domain is DTGVSQNPRHKITKRGQNVTFRCDPISEHNRLYWYRQTLGQGPEFLTYFQNEAQLEKSRLLSDRFSAERPKGSFSTLEIQRTEQGDSAMYLCASSLTGQGNEKLFFGSGTQLSVL.

This clone was observed a handful of times. This chain uses TRBV10-3 with TRBJ1-1, with D possibly TRBD1 on 6 matching bases. CDR3 length: 13 residues. CDR1 is ENHRY, CDR2 SYGVKD, per germline. In nucleotides, the CDR3 is TGTGCTCACTCACAGGGAGCGGAGACTGAAGCTTTCTTT. Translated, it gives CAHSQGAETEAFF.

This clone was recorded only once. The chain employs TRBV18 and TRBJ1-3, with 7 bases matching TRBD1. The length of the CDR3 is 15 residues. J was trimmed by 3 bases and V by 5 bases; bases with no gene match: 7. The V gene's germline CDR1 is KGHSH and CDR2 LQKENI. The CDR3 sequence is CASSAIRDSGNTIYF. CDR3 in DNA: TGTGCCAGCTCAGCGATTCGGGACAGTGGAAACACCATATATTTT.

The chain carries TRBV30 and TRBJ2-3, with D tentatively TRBD1 (6 bases). This CDR3 spans 13 amino acids. Germline values: CDR1 GTSNPN, CDR2 SVGIG (reference sequence). V was trimmed by 5 bases and J by 4 bases, leaving 13 bases between them. CDR3 sequence (DNA): TGTGCCTGGGGTCAACAGGGCCCAGATACGCAGTATTTT. Its protein is CAWGQQGPDTQYF.